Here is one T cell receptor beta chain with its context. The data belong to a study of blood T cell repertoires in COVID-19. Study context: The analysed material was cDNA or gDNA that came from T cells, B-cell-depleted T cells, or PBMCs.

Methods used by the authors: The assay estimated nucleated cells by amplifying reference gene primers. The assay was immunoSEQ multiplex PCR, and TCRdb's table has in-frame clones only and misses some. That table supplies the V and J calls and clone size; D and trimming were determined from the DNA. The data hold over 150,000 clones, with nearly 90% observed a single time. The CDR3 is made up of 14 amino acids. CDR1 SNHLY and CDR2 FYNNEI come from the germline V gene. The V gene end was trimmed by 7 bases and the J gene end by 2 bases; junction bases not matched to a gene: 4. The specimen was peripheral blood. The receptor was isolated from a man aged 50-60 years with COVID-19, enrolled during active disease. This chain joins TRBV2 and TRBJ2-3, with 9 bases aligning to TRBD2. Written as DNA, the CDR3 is TGTGCCAGCACCCTAGCGGGGATCACAGATACGCAGTATTTT. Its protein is CASTLAGITDTQYF.